The 23 T cell receptor beta chains reported below all come from one sample, sequenced in a study of blood T cell repertoires in COVID-19. Libraries were prepared by immunoSEQ multiplex PCR; TCRdb keeps only in-frame clonotypes and omits some of them. The sample contains 210,000 or so clones, 70% to 85% of which appear only once. Sequencing was performed on PBMCs or T cells enriched from blood (not recorded which). These receptor sequences come from a man aged 60 to 69 who had recovered from COVID-19.

The V gene is TRBV19, the J gene TRBJ2-7; 7 nucleotides line up with TRBD1. The CDR3 extends over 14 amino acids. Trimming took 5 bases from V and 4 from J; bases not matched to a gene: 8. The V gene's germline CDR1 is LNHDA and CDR2 SQIVND (reference sequence). CDR3 protein: CASSERQGTYEQYF. The CDR3 DNA is TGTGCCAGTAGTGAGAGACAGGGAACGTACGAGCAGTACTTC.

V and J are TRBV2 and TRBJ2-5, with TRBD2 as a possible D gene (6 bases). CDR1 is SNHLY, CDR2 FYNNEI, per germline. The CDR3 extends over 14 amino acids. V dropped 7 bases and J dropped 2 bases, with 14 bases sitting between them. The CDR3 loop is CASKLTSPQETQYF. The CDR3 bases are TGTGCCAGCAAGCTGACTAGTCCACAAGAGACCCAGTACTTC.

V and J are TRBV7-8 and TRBJ1-5; 7 nucleotides align to TRBD1. The J segment lost 4 bases and the V segment lost 5 bases, leaving 5 bases of the junction unmatched. CDR1 is SGHVS and CDR2 is FQNEAQ in the germline V gene. CDR3 length: 14 residues. CDR3 protein: CASSIDRVNQPQHF. In DNA form, the CDR3 reads TGTGCCAGCAGCATCGACAGGGTGAATCAGCCCCAGCATTTT.

The chain has TRBV7-9 and TRBJ2-7; 7 positions match TRBD1. Germline CDR1 and CDR2: SEHNR and FQNEAQ (reference sequence). V lost 4 bases to trimming and J lost 0 bases; unmatched junction nucleotides: 9. The CDR3 has 16 amino acids. CDR3 DNA: TGTGCCAGCAGCTACAGCCGGGACAGCGTCTCCTACGAGCAGTACTTC. It specifies CASSYSRDSVSYEQYF.

The V gene is TRBV7-3, the J gene TRBJ1-3; D not resolved. Deletions cut 1 base from V and 3 bases from J, with 16 bases between. CDR3 size: 17 residues. CDR1 and CDR2 from the germline V gene are SGHTA and FQGTGA. CDR3 DNA sequence: TGTGCCAGCAGCTTAAACGTCCGACGGGTAGGTGGAAACACCATATATTTT. It is translated as CASSLNVRRVGGNTIYF.

The gene calls are TRBV7-2 and TRBJ2-7, with TRBD1 matching over 8 bases. From germline, CDR1 is SGHTA and CDR2 FQGNSA. After removal of 1 base from V and 6 bases from J, the junction contained 8 bases not matched to a gene. The CDR3 spans 15 residues. CDR3 sequence: CASSLVPDRETEQYF. CDR3 DNA sequence: TGTGCCAGCAGCTTAGTCCCGGACAGGGAGACCGAGCAGTACTTC. Using reference TRBV7-2 and TRBJ2-7 for the parts outside the CDR3, the full variable domain is GAGVSQSPSNKVTEKGKDVELRCDPISGHTALYWYRQSLGQGLEFLIYFQGNSAPDKSGLPSDRFSAERTGGSVSTLTIQRTQQEDSAVYLCASSLVPDRETEQYFGPGTRLTVT.

The genes are TRBV5-1 and TRBJ2-2; TRBD1 is a possible D gene (6 bases). The V end lost 4 bases, the J end lost 0 bases, and 13 bases lay between the germline ends. Germline loops: CDR1 SGHRS, CDR2 YFSETQ. The CDR3 totals 16 residues. The CDR3 nucleotides read TGCGCCAGCAGCATTCAGGGGTTCGCGAACACCGGGGAGCTGTTTTTT. It is translated as CASSIQGFANTGELFF.

This chain joins TRBV12-3 or TRBV12-4 and TRBJ1-1, with unresolved D. CDR3 length equals 13 residues. V gave up 3 bases and J gave up 5 bases, with 10 bases separating them. CDR3 sequence: CASSFTPGTEAFF. CDR3 bases: TGTGCCAGCAGTTTCACACCCGGGACTGAAGCTTTCTTT.

This clone was counted between two and nine times. The rearrangement links TRBV2 to TRBJ2-1; 7 positions agree with TRBD1. The CDR3 loop spans 16 amino acids. Germline values: CDR1 SNHLY, CDR2 FYNNEI. The V segment lost 0 bases and the J segment 1 base; nucleotides outside the gene matches: 3. The CDR3 protein is CASSEAGGDSYNEQFF. CDR3 DNA sequence: TGTGCCAGCAGTGAAGCAGGGGGCGATTCCTACAATGAGCAGTTCTTC.

This clone was observed a handful of times. The chain carries TRBV2 and TRBJ2-5; no reliable D call. There are 13 residues in the CDR3. Trimming removed 5 bases from V and 1 base from J, with 8 bases in between. The germline V gene has CDR1 SNHLY and CDR2 FYNNEI. The CDR3 sequence: CASSLGPQETQYF. DNA for the CDR3: TGTGCCAGCAGTCTAGGCCCCCAAGAGACCCAGTACTTC.

Only a few counts were recorded for this clone. The chain recombines TRBV19 with TRBJ2-2; TRBD1 agrees at 7 bases. J lost 2 bases, V lost 6 bases, and 9 bases had no gene match. This CDR3 region has 16 residues. CDR1 and CDR2 (germline): LNHDA, SQIVND (reference sequence). CDR3 region: CASRNPWTGNTGELFF. Here the CDR3 DNA reads TGTGCCAGTAGAAACCCGTGGACAGGAAACACCGGGGAGCTGTTTTTT.

The chain couples TRBV9 to TRBJ1-5, with TRBD1 matching over 8 bases. The CDR3 is made up of 14 amino acids. Germline CDR1 and CDR2: SGDLS and YYNGEE. V lost 0 bases to trimming and J lost 5 bases; unmatched junction nucleotides: 1. The CDR3 nucleotides are TGTGCCAGCAGCGTAGACAGGGGGGATCAGCCCCAGCATTTT. Translated, it gives CASSVDRGDQPQHF. The whole variable domain, remainder taken from reference TRBV9 and TRBJ1-5, is DSGVTQTPKHLITATGQRVTLRCSPRSGDLSVYWYQQSLDQGLQFLIQYYNGEERAKGNILERFSAQQFPDLHSELNLSSLELGDSALYFCASSVDRGDQPQHFGDGTRLSIL.

The chain joins TRBV12-5 to TRBJ1-6; 7 bases fit TRBD1. This CDR3 spans 14 amino acids. Germline assignment: CDR1 LGHNT and CDR2 FRNRAP. Trimming removed 5 bases from V and 10 bases from J; junction bases left unmatched: 8. The CDR3 coding sequence is TGTGCTAGTGGTGTAACAGGGGCGGGATCACCCCTCCACTTT. As protein: CASGVTGAGSPLHF. The variable domain in full, completed from reference TRBV12-5 and TRBJ1-6, reads DARVTQTPRHKVTEMGQEVTMRCQPILGHNTVFWYRQTMMQGLELLAYFRNRAPLDDSGMPKDRFSAEMPDATLATLKIQPSEPRDSAVYFCASGVTGAGSPLHFGNGTRLTVT.

The sample holds a few counts of this clone. Other DNA sequences in this sample translate to the same CDR3. The CDR3 region is CATSSCTGGSSYEQYF. CDR3 bases: TGTGCCACCAGTAGTTGTACGGGGGGGAGCTCCTACGAGCAGTACTTC. The rearrangement links TRBV24-1 to TRBJ2-7, with 8 bases aligning to TRBD2. With V trimmed by 6 bases and J by 0 bases, 9 bases remained unmatched. From germline, CDR1 is KGHDR and CDR2 SFDVKD. This CDR3 is 16 amino acids long.

This rearrangement joins TRBV6-5 to TRBJ2-1; 7 bases line up with TRBD2. The CDR3 consists of 16 residues. V was clipped by 3 bases and J by 0 bases; unmatched bases: 5. From germline, CDR1 is MNHEY and CDR2 SVGAGI. CDR3 sequence (DNA): TGTGCCAGCAGTTATATATGGGGGGGCTCCTACAATGAGCAGTTCTTC. This sequence encodes CASSYIWGGSYNEQFF.

The rearrangement joins TRBV7-3 to TRBJ1-2, with 7 positions matching TRBD1. Trimming took 2 bases from V and 4 from J; bases not matched to a gene: 10. The CDR3 totals 16 residues. Germline V lookup: CDR1 SGHTA, CDR2 FQGTGA. The CDR3 region has the DNA TGTGCCAGCAGCTTAGGGAGACTACAGGGGTCCTATGGCTACACCTTC. It translates to CASSLGRLQGSYGYTF.

This clone was recorded only once. V usage is TRBV6-5 and J usage is TRBJ1-1, with TRBD1 identical over 10 bases. The length of the CDR3 is 14 residues. The germline V gene encodes CDR1 MNHEY and CDR2 SVGAGI. V was pared by 6 bases and J by 6 bases, with 7 bases of the junction left unmatched. For the CDR3, the DNA is TGTGCCAGCAGAAGGGACAGGGGTAGCCCTGAAGCTTTCTTT. It yields the protein CASRRDRGSPEAFF.

The chain couples TRBV19 to TRBJ1-5; D uncertain. Germline loops: CDR1 LNHDA, CDR2 SQIVND (reference sequence). The CDR3 covers 13 residues. V was cut by 7 bases and J by 5 bases, with 12 bases left in between. CDR3 amino acids: CASNNDGDQPQHF. The CDR3 DNA follows: TGTGCCAGTAATAACGACGGGGATCAGCCCCAGCATTTT.

This chain links TRBV11-3 with TRBJ2-1, with 7 bases lining up with TRBD1. The length of the CDR3 is 12 residues. Per germline, CDR1 SGHNT and CDR2 YENEEA. Losses at the gene ends were 5 bases for V and 11 bases for J; bases not matched to a gene: 6. CDR3 sequence: CASSPWTGKQFF. CDR3 nucleotide sequence: TGTGCCAGCAGCCCCTGGACAGGCAAGCAGTTCTTC. The full variable domain, rest sourced from reference TRBV11-3 and TRBJ2-1, is EAGVVQSPRYKIIEKKQPVAFWCNPISGHNTLYWYLQNLGQGPELLIRYENEEAVDDSQLPKDRFSAERLKGVDSTLKIQPAELGDSAVYLCASSPWTGKQFFGPGTRLTVL.

The chain carries TRBV27 and TRBJ1-3; D is perhaps TRBD1 (5 bases). The CDR3 runs 15 residues. Trimming stripped 4 bases from V and 0 bases from J, with 10 bases between. Germline V gene sequence: CDR1 MNHEY, CDR2 SMNVEV (reference sequence). The CDR3 bases are TGTGCCAGCAGTTCCCAGGGTACCTCTGGAAACACCATATATTTT. Its translation: CASSSQGTSGNTIYF.

The V and J genes are TRBV9 and TRBJ2-3; TRBD1 matches at 8 bases. The V gene's germline CDR1 is SGDLS and CDR2 YYNGEE. V dropped 3 bases and J dropped 3; count of bases not matched to a gene: 9. The CDR3 spans 16 residues. The CDR3 DNA reads TGTGCCAGCAGCGCCCTGGGACAGGCTGAGACAGATACGCAGTATTTT. This codes for CASSALGQAETDTQYF.

This clone was seen more than once but under ten times. The sample holds other DNA sequences that translate to the same CDR3. This chain joins TRBV5-1 and TRBJ1-2, with D hard to call. Germline V gene sequence: CDR1 SGHRS, CDR2 YFSETQ. V lost 0 bases and J lost 1, with 4 bases in between. This CDR3 is 13 amino acids long. CDR3 protein: CASSLDSNYGYTF. The CDR3 DNA follows: TGCGCCAGCAGCTTGGACAGTAACTATGGCTACACCTTC.

This rearrangement joins TRBV6-2 or TRBV6-3 to TRBJ1-5; D might be TRBD1 (6 bases). The CDR3 spans 15 residues. V lost 5 bases and J 9 bases, leaving 20 bases between the germline ends. The germline V gene encodes CDR1 MNHEY and CDR2 SVGEGT. The DNA of the CDR3 is TGTGCCAGCAGTCTGCTGGGGGCAGCGCATCGGCCCCAGCATTTT. It is translated as CASSLLGAAHRPQHF.